This T cell receptor beta chain came from a study of blood T cell repertoires in COVID-19 (dated by TCRdb to the early 2020s). Study-level background: The collaborator samples originated in the United States, Italy and Spain and spanned the acute and convalescent phases of COVID-19. The material from the prospective study consisted of cDNA or gDNA derived from T cells, B-cell-depleted T cells, or PBMCs. The repertoires were released in a freely available public database intended as a resource for research on the immune response to SARS-CoV-2. Sample metadata almost always included a de-identified subject ID, COVID-19 status, age in years and sex. Subjects who had been exposed to COVID-19, were actively infected with it, or had recovered from it provided the deeply sampled blood TCRbeta repertoires that made up the dataset. Where available, HLA class I and class II types were taken from metadata supplied by the sample provider and were not determined by assay-based typing. Samples came from the ongoing ImmuneRACE study (first 160 participants) plus 1,254 subjects from 6 global collaborators. The full study reports these points: The quantity of clinical and demographic metadata differed by source and by participant and was supplied without curation.

Collaborating institutions collected whole blood in K2EDTA tubes following their own protocols. For TCRbeta analysis, collaborators shipped samples as frozen whole blood, isolated PBMCs, or DNA extracted from either of those sample types. The immunoSEQ Assay, a bias-controlled multiplex PCR, was used to amplify TCRbeta CDR3 regions from genomic DNA. For the original study's pipeline: Nucleated cell counts per sample were estimated from amplification of reference gene primers within the assay. Sequence reads were collapsed and filtered to measure the absolute abundance of every unique TCRbeta CDR3 rearrangement. For each sample, productive Simpson clonality was calculated as the square root of Simpson's diversity index over productive rearrangements. TCRdb retrieved this table from immuneACCESS and kept in-frame rearrangements only. Not all clones are present; in checked studies, unresolved V genes account for under half, and no reason is known for the remainder. V and J calls and clone size are copied from that table; D and trimming were computed from the DNA. This sample comprises roughly 96,000 clones, 75% to 85% of them detected only once. Roughly 4% of the sample is held by the ten biggest clonotypes.

As encoded in the germline V gene, CDR1 is SGHVS while CDR2 is FQNEAQ. V and J are trimmed by 5 bases and 8 bases, and the gene matches miss 6 bases of the junction. The cysteine opens and the phenylalanine closes a CDR3 of 13 amino acids. The entry retains the CDR3 DNA only, 39 bases that are in frame from base 1. Note on this clone: The antigen it binds to is not known. Base qualities are not at hand, and no much larger clone is one base apart.

This TCR was recovered from a man in his fifties or sixties with acute or convalescent COVID-19. The rearrangement combines TRBV7-8 with TRBJ1-2, with 9 bases in between that match TRBD1. Input material: peripheral blood. The bases are TGTGCCAGCAGCCGACAGGGGGTTGAGGGCTACACCTTC. This gives the protein CASSRQGVEGYTF.